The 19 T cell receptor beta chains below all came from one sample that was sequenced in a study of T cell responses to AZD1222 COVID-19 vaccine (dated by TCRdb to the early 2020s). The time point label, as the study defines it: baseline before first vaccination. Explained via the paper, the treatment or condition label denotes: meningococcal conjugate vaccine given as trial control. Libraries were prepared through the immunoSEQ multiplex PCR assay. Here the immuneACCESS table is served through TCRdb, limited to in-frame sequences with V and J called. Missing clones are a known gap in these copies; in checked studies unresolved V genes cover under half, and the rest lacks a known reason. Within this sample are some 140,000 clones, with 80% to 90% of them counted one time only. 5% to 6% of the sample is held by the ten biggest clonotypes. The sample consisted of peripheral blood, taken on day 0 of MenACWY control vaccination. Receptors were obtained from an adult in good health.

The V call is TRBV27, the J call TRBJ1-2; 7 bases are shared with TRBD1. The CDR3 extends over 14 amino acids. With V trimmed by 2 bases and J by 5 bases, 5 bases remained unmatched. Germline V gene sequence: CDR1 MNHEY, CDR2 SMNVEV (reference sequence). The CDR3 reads CASSLDQGVYGYTF. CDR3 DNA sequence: TGTGCCAGCAGTTTAGATCAGGGGGTGTATGGCTACACCTTC.

The CDR3 bases are TGTGCCAGCAGCGACCAGGATACGCAGTATTTT. The encoded protein is CASSDQDTQYF. The genes are TRBV9 and TRBJ2-3, with D unclear. The CDR3 contains 11 residues. Germline V lookup: CDR1 SGDLS, CDR2 YYNGEE. The V and J ends lost 3 bases and 6 bases respectively, with 5 bases between them.

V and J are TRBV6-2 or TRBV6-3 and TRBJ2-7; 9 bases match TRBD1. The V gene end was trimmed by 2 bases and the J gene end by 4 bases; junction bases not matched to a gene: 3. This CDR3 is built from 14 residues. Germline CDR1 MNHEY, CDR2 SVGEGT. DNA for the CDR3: TGTGCCAGCAGTTACAACAGGGGGCCTTACGAGCAGTACGTC. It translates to CASSYNRGPYEQYV.

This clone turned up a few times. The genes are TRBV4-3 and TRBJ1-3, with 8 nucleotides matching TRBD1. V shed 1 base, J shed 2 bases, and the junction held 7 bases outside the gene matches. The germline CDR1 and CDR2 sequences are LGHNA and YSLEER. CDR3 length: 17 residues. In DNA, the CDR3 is TGCGCCAGCAGCCAAGCTACGGCGACAGGGGCTGGAAACACCATATATTTT. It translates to CASSQATATGAGNTIYF.

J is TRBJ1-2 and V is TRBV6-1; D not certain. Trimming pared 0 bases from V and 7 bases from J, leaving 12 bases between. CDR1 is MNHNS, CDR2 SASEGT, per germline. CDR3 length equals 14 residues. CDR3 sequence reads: CASSEAGSYVGYTF. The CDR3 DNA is TGTGCCAGCAGTGAAGCTGGCTCATACGTTGGCTACACCTTC.

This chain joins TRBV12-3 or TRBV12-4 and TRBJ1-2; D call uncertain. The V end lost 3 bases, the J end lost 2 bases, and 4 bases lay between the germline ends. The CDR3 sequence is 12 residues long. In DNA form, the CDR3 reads TGTGCCAGCAGTTTCGGGAACTATGGCTACACCTTC. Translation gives CASSFGNYGYTF.

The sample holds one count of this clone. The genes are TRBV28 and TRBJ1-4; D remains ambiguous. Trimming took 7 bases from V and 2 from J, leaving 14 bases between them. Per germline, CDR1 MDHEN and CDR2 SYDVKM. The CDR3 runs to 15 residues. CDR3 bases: TGTGCCAGCATTGAAAACTATAGCACTAATGAAAAACTGTTTTTT. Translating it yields CASIENYSTNEKLFF.

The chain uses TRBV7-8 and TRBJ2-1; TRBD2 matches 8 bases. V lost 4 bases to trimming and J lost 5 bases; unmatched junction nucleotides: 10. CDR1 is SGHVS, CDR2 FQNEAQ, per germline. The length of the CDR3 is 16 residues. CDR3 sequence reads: CASSSFSGMGHNEQFF. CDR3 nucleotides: TGTGCCAGCAGCTCGTTTAGCGGGATGGGACACAATGAGCAGTTCTTC.

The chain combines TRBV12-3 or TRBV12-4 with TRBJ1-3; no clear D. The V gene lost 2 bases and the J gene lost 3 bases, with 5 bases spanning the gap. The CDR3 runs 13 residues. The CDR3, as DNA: TGTGCCAGCAGTTTAATAGTTGGAAACACCATATATTTT. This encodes CASSLIVGNTIYF.

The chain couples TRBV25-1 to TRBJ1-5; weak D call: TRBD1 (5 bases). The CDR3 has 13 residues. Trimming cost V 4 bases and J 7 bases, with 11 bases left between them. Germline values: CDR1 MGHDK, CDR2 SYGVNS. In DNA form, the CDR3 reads TGTGCCAGCAGTGGGGGGTCTTCACAGCCCCAGCATTTT. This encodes CASSGGSSQPQHF.

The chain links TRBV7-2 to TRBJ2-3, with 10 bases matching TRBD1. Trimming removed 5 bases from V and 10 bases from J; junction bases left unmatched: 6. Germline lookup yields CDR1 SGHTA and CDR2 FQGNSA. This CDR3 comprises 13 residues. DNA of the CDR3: TGTGCCAGCAGCCAACCGGGACAGGGGCCGCAGTATTTT. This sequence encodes CASSQPGQGPQYF.

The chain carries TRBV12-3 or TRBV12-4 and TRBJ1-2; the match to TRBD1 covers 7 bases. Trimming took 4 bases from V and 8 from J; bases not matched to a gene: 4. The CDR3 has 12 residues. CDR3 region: CASSSGGYGYTF. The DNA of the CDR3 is TGTGCCAGCAGTTCAGGGGGGTACGGCTACACCTTC.

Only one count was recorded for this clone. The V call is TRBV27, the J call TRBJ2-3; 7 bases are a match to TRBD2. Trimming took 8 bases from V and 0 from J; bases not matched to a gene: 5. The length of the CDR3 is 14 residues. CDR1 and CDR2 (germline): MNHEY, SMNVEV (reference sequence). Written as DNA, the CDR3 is TGTGCCAGCCCAGCGGGGACTAGCACAGATACGCAGTATTTT. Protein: CASPAGTSTDTQYF.

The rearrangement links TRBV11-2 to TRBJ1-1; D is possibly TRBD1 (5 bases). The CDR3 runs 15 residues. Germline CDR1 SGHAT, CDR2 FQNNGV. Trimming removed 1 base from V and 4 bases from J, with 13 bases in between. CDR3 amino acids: CASSLVGVAGTEAFF. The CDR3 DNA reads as TGTGCCAGCAGCTTAGTGGGGGTTGCGGGCACTGAAGCTTTCTTT.

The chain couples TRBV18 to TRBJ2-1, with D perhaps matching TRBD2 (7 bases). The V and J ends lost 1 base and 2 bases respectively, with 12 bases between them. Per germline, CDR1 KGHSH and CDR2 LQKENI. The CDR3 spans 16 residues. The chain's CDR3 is CASSPRGGQTYNEQFF. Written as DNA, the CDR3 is TGTGCCAGCTCACCACGCGGGGGCCAGACCTACAATGAGCAGTTCTTC. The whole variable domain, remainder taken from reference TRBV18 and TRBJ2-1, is NAGVMQNPRHLVRRRGQEARLRCSPMKGHSHVYWYRQLPEEGLKFMVYLQKENIIDESGMPKERFSAEFPKEGPSILRIQQVVRGDSAAYFCASSPRGGQTYNEQFFGPGTRLTVL.

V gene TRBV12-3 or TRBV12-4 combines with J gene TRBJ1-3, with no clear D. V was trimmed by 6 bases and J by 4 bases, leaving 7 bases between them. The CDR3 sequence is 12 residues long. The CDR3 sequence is CASRREGNTIYF. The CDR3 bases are TGTGCCAGCAGGAGGGAAGGAAACACCATATATTTT.

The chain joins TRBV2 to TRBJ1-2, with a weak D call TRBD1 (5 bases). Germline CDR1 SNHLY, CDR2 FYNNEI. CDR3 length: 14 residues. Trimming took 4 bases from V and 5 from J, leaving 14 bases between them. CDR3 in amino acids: CASSATVAGYGYTF. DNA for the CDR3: TGTGCCAGCAGTGCGACCGTAGCAGGGTATGGCTACACCTTC.

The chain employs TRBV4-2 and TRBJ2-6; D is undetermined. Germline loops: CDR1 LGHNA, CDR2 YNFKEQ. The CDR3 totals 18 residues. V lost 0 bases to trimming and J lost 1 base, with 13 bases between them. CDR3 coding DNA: TGTGCCAGCAGCCAAGAGACCATTTCCTTTTCTGGGGCCAACGTCCTGACTTTC. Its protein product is CASSQETISFSGANVLTF.

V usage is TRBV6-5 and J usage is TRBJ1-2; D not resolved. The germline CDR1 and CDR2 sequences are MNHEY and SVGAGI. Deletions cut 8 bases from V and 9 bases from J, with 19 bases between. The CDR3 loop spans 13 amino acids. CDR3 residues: CASAIRARASYTF. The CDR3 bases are TGTGCCAGCGCCATTCGCGCCCGGGCAAGCTACACCTTC.